Sequencing of this TCR beta chain was carried out in a study of T cells in Graves' hyperthyroidism and ophthalmopathy. Uncontrolled infection, other autoimmune disease, pregnancy or lactation led to exclusion. On the basis of clinical symptoms, serum thyroxine and TRAb, thyroid ultrasound and orbital computed tomography, diagnoses were made. Study results and limitations: For ophthalmopathy, model prediction preceded onset by a median about 6 months. Most thyroid clonotypes expanded above 0.001 appeared in blood too.

TCR beta CDR3 regions were amplified from RNA. An initial round of RT-PCR targeting the TCR CDR3 relied on the HTBI primer set. Using its own MiXCR run on the multiplex PCR reads, TCRdb lists one record per CDR3 protein. The sample lists fewer than 55,000 distinct CDR3 sequences; roughly 56% were seen once. A note on this clonotype: No antigen is known for it. Mismatch with germline at one junction end may stem from a read error.

Input material: peripheral blood or thyroid tissue (not recorded which). This receptor was identified in a young man with Graves' hyperthyroidism.

In DNA, the CDR3 is TGTGCCAGCAGCTTAGGATCCTGGAGGTCCTACGAGCAGTACTTC. As protein: CASSLGSWRSYEQYF. The chain links TRBV12-3 or TRBV12-4 to TRBJ2-7; possible D gene TRBD2, 5 bases. The CDR3 consists of 15 residues.